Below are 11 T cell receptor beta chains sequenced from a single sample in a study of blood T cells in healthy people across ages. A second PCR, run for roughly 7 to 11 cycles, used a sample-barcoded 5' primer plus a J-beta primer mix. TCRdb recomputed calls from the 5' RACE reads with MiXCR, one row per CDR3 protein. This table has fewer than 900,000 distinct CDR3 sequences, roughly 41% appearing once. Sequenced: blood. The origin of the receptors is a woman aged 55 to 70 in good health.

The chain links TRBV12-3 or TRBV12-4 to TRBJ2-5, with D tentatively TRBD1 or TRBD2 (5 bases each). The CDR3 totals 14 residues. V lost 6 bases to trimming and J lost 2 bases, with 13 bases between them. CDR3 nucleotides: TGTGCCAGCAGCGGGACGGGACGGCAAGAGACCCAGTACTTC. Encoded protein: CASSGTGRQETQYF.

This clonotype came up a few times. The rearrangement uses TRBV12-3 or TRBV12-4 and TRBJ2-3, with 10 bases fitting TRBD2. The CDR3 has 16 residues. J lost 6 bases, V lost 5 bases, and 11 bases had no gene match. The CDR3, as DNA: TGTGCCAGCAGTCCCCAAGCGGGAGGGGCGGCCGATACGCAGTATTTT. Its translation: CASSPQAGGAADTQYF.

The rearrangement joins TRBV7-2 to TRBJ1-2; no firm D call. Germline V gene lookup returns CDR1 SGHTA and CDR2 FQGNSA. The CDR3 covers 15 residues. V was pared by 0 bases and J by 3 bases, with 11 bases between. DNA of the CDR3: TGTGCCAGCAGCTTAGCGAGGGAGGCAGACTATGGCTACACCTTC. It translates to CASSLAREADYGYTF.

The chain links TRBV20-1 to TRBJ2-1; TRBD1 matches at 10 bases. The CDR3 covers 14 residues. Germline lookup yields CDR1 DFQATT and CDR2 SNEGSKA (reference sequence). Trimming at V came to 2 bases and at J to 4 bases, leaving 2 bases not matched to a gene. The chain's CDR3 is CSARLGQGYNEQFF. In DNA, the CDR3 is TGCAGTGCTAGATTGGGACAGGGGTACAATGAGCAGTTCTTC.

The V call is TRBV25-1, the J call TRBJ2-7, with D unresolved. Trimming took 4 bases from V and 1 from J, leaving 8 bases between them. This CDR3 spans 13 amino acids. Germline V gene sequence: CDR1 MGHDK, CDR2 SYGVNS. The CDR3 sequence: CASSVGRSYEQYF. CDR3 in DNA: TGTGCCAGCAGTGTCGGCAGATCCTACGAGCAGTACTTC.

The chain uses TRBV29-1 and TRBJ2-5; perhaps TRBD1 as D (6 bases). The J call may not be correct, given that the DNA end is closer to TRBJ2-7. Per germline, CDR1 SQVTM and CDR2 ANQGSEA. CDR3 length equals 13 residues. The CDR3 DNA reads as TGCAGCGTACGCCCCAACCAGGGGTACGAGCAGTACTTC. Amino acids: CSVRPNQGYEQYF.

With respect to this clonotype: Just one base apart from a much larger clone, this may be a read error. The CDR3 loop reads CSVDRAGSPYDQYF. CDR3 sequence (DNA): TGCAGCGTTGACCGAGCGGGATCCCCCTACGATCAGTACTTC. The chain recombines TRBV29-1 with TRBJ2-7; 7 positions match TRBD2. The CDR3 sequence is 14 residues long. Germline V CDR1 and CDR2: SQVTM, ANQGSEA.

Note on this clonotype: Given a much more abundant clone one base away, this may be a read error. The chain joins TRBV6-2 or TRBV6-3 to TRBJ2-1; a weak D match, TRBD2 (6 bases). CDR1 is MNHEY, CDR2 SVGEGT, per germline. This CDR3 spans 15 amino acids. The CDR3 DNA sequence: TGTGCCAGCAGTTACGGGGGGAGCTCCTACAATGGGCAGTTCTTC. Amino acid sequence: CASSYGGSSYNGQFF.

Here the CDR3 reads CASSSQGRSYNEQFF. CDR3 in DNA: TGTGCCAGCAGTTCCCAGGGGAGATCCTACAATGAGCAGTTCTTC. The chain joins TRBV12-3 or TRBV12-4 to TRBJ2-1, with D tentatively TRBD1 (6 bases). The CDR3 covers 15 residues. The V gene lost 4 bases and the J gene lost 1 base, with 11 bases spanning the gap.

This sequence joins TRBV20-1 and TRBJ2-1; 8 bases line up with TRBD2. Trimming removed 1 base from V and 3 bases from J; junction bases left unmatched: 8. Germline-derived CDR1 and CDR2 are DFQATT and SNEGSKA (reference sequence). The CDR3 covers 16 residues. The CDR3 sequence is CSARGDGTSSYNEQFF. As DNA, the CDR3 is TGCAGTGCTAGAGGAGATGGGACTAGTAGCTACAATGAGCAGTTCTTC.

CDR3 bases: TGTGCCAGCAGCTTAGACCTAGCGGGATTCACAGATACGCAGTATTTT. Its protein product is CASSLDLAGFTDTQYF. This rearrangement joins TRBV7-9 to TRBJ2-3; TRBD2 matches at 9 bases. The V gene's germline CDR1 is SEHNR and CDR2 FQNEAQ (reference sequence). V shed 1 base and J 2 bases; nucleotides not matched to a gene: 4. The CDR3 is 16 residues long.